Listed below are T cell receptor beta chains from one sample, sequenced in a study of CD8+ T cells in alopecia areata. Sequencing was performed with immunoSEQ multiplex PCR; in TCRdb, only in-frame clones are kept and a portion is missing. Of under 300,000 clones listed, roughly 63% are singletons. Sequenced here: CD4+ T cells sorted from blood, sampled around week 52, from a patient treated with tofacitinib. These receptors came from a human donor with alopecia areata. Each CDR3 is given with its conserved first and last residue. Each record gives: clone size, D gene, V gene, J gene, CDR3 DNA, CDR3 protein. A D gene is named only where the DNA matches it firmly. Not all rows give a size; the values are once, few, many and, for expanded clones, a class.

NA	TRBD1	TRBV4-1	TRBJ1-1	TGCGCCAGCAGCAAACTCGGGGGCAGGGGGACTGAAGCTTTCTTT	CASSKLGGRGTEAFF
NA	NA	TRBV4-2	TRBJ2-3	TGTGCCAGCAGCCAGTCAGACTTCGGTCGTCGAAGGAGCACAGATACGCAGTATTTT	CASSQSDFGRRRSTDTQYF
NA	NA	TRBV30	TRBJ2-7	TGTGCCTGGAGTTACAGTTCCTACGAGCAGTACTTC	CAWSYSSYEQYF
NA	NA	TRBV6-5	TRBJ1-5	TGTGCCAGCAGTCGGGACAATCCCAATCAGCCCCAGCATTTT	CASSRDNPNQPQHF
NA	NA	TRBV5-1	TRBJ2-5	TGCGCCAGCAGCTTGGTCGGGGTGGAGACCCAGTACTTC	CASSLVGVETQYF
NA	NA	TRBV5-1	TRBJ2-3	TGCGCCAGCAGCTTGGGTGGGGATGGAGGTACGCAGTATTTT	CASSLGGDGGTQYF
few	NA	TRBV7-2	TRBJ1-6	TGTGCCAGCAGCTTAGCAGGTTCACCCCTCCACTTT	CASSLAGSPLHF
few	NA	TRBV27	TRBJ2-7	TGTGCCAGCAGTTTATCCACTGGACTGTACGAGCAGTACTTC	CASSLSTGLYEQYF
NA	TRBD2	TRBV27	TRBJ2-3	TGTGCCAGCACATCAACGTCGGGGGGAACAGATACGCAGTATTTT	CASTSTSGGTDTQYF
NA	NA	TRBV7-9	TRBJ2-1	TGTGCCAGCAGCTTAGCGGGGGCGAATGAGCAGTTCTTC	CASSLAGANEQFF
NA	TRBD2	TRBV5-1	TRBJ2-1	TGCGCCAGCAGCTTGGCCCCGGGAGGAGGCAATGAGCAGTTCTTC	CASSLAPGGGNEQFF
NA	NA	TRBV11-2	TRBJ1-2	TGTGCCAGCAGCTTAGTAGGCTATGGCTACACCTTC	CASSLVGYGYTF
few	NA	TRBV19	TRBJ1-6	TGTGCCAGTAGTTCAACAGGGTTCGATAATTCACCCCTCCACTTT	CASSSTGFDNSPLHF
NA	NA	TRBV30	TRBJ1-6	TGTGCCTGGAGAAAAAGGGGTGACACTTCACCCCTCCACTTT	CAWRKRGDTSPLHF
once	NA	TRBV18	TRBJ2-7	TGTGCCAGCTCACCGACAGGATCCCACTACGAGCAGTACTTC	CASSPTGSHYEQYF
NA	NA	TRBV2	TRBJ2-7	TGTGCCAGCAGTGATCTCAGGGTTCTCCACGAGCAGTACTTC	CASSDLRVLHEQYF
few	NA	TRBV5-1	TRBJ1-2	TGCGCCAGCAGCACCGTCGCGGGGGCGGGAGGCTACACCTTC	CASSTVAGAGGYTF
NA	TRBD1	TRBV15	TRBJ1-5	TGTGCCACCAGCGGTCAGGGGGCGCGAGCTCAGCCCCAGCATTTT	CATSGQGARAQPQHF
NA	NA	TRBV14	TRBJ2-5	TGTGCCAGCAGCCAAGAAGGAAGGGCAGGCCAAGAGACCCAGTACTTC	CASSQEGRAGQETQYF
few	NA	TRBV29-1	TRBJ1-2	TGCATCGTGTCCATGGGGGGAGGTGGCTACACCTTC	CIVSMGGGGYTF
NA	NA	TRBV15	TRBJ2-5	TGTGCCACCAGCAGAGACAGGGTGACGTTGGAGACCCAGTACTTC	CATSRDRVTLETQYF
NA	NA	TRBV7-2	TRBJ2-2	TGTGCCAGCAGCGAGTACAGGGCCGGGGAGCTGTTTTTT	CASSEYRAGELFF
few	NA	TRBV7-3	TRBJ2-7	TGTGCCAGCAGCCTTAACGTGGGTTACGAGCAGTACTTC	CASSLNVGYEQYF
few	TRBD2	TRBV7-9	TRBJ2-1	TGTGCCATCCCTAGCGGGGGGCATTACAATGAGCAGTTCTTC	CAIPSGGHYNEQFF
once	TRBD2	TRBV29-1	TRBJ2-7	TGCAGCGTAATGGCGGGACTAAGGGCCTACGAGCAGTACTTC	CSVMAGLRAYEQYF
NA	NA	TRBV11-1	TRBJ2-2	TGTGCCAGCAGCCTAATAGCCGGGACAAAGAACACCGGGGAGCTGTTTTTT	CASSLIAGTKNTGELFF
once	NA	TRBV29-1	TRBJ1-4	TGCAGCGTTCTACAGGGAAGTGAAAAACTGTTTTTT	CSVLQGSEKLFF
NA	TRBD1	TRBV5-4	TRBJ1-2	TGTGCCAGCAGCTTAGGGATAACAGGGGGGAGAGGCTACACCTTC	CASSLGITGGRGYTF
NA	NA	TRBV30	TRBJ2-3	TGTGCCTGGAGTTTTAGTCTAGCGCGCACAGATACGCAGTATTTT	CAWSFSLARTDTQYF
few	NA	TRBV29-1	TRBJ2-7	TGCAGCGTTGGTGGGCGAGGGGGCTCCTACGAGCAGTACTTC	CSVGGRGGSYEQYF
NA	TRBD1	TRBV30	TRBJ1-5	TGTGCCTGGAGTGTACCCAGGGGGCGCCCCGGTCAGCCCCAGCATTTT	CAWSVPRGRPGQPQHF
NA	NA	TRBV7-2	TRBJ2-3	TGTGCCAGCAGCTTCCGCCCGGGCAGGGGTGCAGATACGCAGTATTTT	CASSFRPGRGADTQYF
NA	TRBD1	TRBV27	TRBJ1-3	TGTGCCAGCAGTTCGACAGGGCTCTCTGGAAACACCATATATTTT	CASSSTGLSGNTIYF
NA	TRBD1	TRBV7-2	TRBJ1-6	TGTGCCAGCAGCCTCGGGACAGCGGGCGGGAATTCACCCCTCCACTTT	CASSLGTAGGNSPLHF
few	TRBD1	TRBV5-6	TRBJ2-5	TGTGCCAGCAGCTCCCTAAGGGGGCGACAGATTCAAGAGACCCAGTACTTC	CASSSLRGRQIQETQYF
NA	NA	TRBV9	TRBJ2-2	TGTGCCAGCAGCGTAGGAGGGTTCGGGGAGCTGTTTTTT	CASSVGGFGELFF
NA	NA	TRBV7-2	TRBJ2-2	TGTGCCAGCAGCTCGACCCCGGGTCCCGGGGAGCTGTTTTTT	CASSSTPGPGELFF
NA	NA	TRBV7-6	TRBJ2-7	TGTGCCAGCAGCTTAGTTGGGCTCTCATCCTACGAGCAGTACTTC	CASSLVGLSSYEQYF
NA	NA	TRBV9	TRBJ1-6	TGTGCCAGCAGCTCAGGAACGGGGAGTAATTCACCCCTCCACTTT	CASSSGTGSNSPLHF
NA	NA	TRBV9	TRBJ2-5	TGTGCCAGCAGCTCTCGCCCAGAGACCCAGTACTTC	CASSSRPETQYF
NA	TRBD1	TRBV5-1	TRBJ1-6	TGCGCCAGCAGCACTGGGACAGTGAATTCACCCCTCCACTTT	CASSTGTVNSPLHF
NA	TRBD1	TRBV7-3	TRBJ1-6	TGTGCCAGCAGCAGGACAGGGGATTCACCCCTCCACTTT	CASSRTGDSPLHF
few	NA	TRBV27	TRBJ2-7	TGTGCCAGCAGGAAGGGTGGAAAGGGAGTCTACGAGCAGTACTTC	CASRKGGKGVYEQYF
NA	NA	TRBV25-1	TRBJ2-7	TGTGCCAGCAGTGAAACAGGGTACGAGCAGTACTTC	CASSETGYEQYF
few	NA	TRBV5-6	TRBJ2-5	TGTGCCAGCAGCAGGACAACCGGTTCGGAGACCCAGTACTTC	CASSRTTGSETQYF
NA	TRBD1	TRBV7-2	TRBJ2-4	TGTGCCAGCAGCTCCCGACAGGGGAAAAACATTCAGTACTTC	CASSSRQGKNIQYF
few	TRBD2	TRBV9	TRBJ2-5	TGTGCCAGCAGCCCAAGCCCCAAGCTAGCGGGGGCCCAAGAGACCCAGTACTTC	CASSPSPKLAGAQETQYF
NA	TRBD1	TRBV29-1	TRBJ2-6	TGCAGCGTCCCGGGACAGGGTTCCTCTGGGGCCAACGTCCTGACTTTC	CSVPGQGSSGANVLTF
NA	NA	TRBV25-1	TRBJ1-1	TGTGCCAGCAGTTCGCCCATCGGGGTGAACACTGAAGCTTTCTTT	CASSSPIGVNTEAFF
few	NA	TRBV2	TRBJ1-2	TGTGCCAGCAGTGACGGTAACTATGGCTACACCTTC	CASSDGNYGYTF
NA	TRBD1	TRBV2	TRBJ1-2	TGTGCCAGCACCGAGGACAGGGTGAACTATGGCTACACCTTC	CASTEDRVNYGYTF